This T cell receptor beta chain was identified in a study of blood T cell repertoires in COVID-19. The germline V gene has CDR1 SGDLS and CDR2 YYNGEE. The CDR3 loop spans 17 amino acids. V lost 1 base to trimming and J lost 6 bases; unmatched junction nucleotides: 10. Profiled with immunoSEQ multiplex PCR; TCRdb holds only in-frame clones, not every one. The sample has hundreds of thousands of clones; about 89% are singletons. The chain carries TRBV9 and TRBJ2-1, with 10 bases aligning to TRBD2. The clonotype was recovered from a woman younger than 35 who had recovered from COVID-19. The sequenced material came from PBMCs or T cells enriched from blood (not recorded which). CDR3 in amino acids: CASSVSSGGASPNEQFF. For the CDR3, the DNA is TGTGCCAGCAGCGTATCCAGCGGGGGGGCGAGCCCCAATGAGCAGTTCTTC.